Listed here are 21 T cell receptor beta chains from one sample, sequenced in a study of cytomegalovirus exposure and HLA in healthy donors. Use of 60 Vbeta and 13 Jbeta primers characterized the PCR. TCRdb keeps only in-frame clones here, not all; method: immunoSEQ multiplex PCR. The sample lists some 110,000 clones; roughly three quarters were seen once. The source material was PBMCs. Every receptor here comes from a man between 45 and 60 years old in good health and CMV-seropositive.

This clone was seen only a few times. The CDR3 nucleotides are TGTGCCAGCAGTGGCCTGACAGGGATGAACACTGAAGCTTTCTTT. Its translation: CASSGLTGMNTEAFF. The V call is TRBV27, the J call TRBJ1-1, with TRBD1 identical over 7 bases. The CDR3 length is 15 residues. The ends lost 5 bases at V and 0 bases at J; junction bases unmatched: 6. The V gene's germline CDR1 is MNHEY and CDR2 SMNVEV (reference sequence).

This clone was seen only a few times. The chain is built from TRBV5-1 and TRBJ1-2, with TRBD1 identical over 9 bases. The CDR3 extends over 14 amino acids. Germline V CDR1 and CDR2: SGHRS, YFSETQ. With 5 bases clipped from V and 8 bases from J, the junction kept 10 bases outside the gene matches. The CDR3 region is CASSSAGTGWGYTF. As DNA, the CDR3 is TGCGCCAGCAGTTCCGCCGGGACAGGGTGGGGCTACACCTTC.

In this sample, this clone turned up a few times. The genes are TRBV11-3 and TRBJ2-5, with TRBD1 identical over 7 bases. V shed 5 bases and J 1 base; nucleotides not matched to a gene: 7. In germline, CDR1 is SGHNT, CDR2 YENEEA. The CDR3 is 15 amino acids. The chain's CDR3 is CASSQGVMGQETQYF. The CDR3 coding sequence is TGTGCCAGCAGCCAGGGGGTTATGGGCCAAGAGACCCAGTACTTC.

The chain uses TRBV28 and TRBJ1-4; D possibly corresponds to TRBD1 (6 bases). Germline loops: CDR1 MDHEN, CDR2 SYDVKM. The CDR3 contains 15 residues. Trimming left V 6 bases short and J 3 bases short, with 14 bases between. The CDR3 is CASSFRTDSNEKLFF. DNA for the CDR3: TGTGCCAGCAGCTTCAGGACAGACTCTAATGAAAAACTGTTTTTT.

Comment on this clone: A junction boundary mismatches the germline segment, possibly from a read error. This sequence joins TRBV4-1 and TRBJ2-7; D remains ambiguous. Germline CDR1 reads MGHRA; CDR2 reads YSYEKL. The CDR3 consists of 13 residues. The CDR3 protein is CANSQDRQAKQYF. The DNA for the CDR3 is TGCGCCAACAGCCAAGATCGCCAGGCCAAGCAGTACTTC.

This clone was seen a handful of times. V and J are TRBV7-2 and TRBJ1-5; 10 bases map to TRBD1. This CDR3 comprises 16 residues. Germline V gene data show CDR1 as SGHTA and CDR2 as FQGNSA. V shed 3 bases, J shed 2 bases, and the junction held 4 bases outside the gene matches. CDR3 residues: CASSFGTGVRNQPQHF. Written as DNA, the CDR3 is TGTGCCAGCAGCTTCGGGACAGGGGTTCGCAATCAGCCCCAGCATTTT.

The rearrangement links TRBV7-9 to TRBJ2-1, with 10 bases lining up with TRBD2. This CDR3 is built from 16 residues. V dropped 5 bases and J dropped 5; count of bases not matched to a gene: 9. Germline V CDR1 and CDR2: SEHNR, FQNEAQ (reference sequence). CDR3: CASSLFRTSGDNEQFF. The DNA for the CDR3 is TGTGCCAGCAGCCTGTTCCGGACTAGCGGTGACAATGAGCAGTTCTTC. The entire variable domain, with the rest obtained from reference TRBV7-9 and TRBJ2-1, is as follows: DTGVSQNPRHKITKRGQNVTFRCDPISEHNRLYWYRQTLGQGPEFLTYFQNEAQLEKSRLLSDRFSAERPKGSFSTLEIQRTEQGDSAMYLCASSLFRTSGDNEQFFGPGTRLTVL.

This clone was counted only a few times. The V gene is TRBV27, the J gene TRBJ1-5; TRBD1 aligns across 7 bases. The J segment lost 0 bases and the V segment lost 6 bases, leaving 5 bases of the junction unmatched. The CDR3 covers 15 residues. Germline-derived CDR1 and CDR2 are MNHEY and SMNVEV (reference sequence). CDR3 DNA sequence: TGTGCCAGCAGCTGGGACAGAAATAGCAATCAGCCCCAGCATTTT. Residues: CASSWDRNSNQPQHF.

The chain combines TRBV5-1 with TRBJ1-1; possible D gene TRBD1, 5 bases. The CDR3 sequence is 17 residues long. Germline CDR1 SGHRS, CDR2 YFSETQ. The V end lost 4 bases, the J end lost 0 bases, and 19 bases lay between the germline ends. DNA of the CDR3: TGCGCCAGCAGCCGCCTAGACAGCCCAAGCATGAACACTGAAGCTTTCTTT. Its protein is CASSRLDSPSMNTEAFF.

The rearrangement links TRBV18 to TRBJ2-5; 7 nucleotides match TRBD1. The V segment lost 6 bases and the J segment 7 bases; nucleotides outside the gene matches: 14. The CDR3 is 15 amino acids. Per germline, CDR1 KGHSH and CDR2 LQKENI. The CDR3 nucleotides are TGTGCCAGCTCCCTGGGGCAGGGGGACATCGGGACCCAGTACTTC. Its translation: CASSLGQGDIGTQYF.

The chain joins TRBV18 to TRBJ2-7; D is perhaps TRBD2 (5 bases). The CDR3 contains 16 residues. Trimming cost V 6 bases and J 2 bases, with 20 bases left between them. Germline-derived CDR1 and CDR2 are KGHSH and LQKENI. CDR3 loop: CASSVSRAGLAYEQYF. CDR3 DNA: TGTGCCAGCTCGGTATCGAGGGCCGGACTGGCCTACGAGCAGTACTTC.

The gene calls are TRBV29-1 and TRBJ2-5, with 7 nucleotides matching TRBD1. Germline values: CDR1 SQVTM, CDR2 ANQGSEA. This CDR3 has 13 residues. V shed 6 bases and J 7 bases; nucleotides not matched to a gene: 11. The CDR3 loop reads CSVEGQFLRTQYF. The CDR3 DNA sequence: TGCAGCGTCGAGGGACAGTTCTTGAGGACCCAGTACTTC.

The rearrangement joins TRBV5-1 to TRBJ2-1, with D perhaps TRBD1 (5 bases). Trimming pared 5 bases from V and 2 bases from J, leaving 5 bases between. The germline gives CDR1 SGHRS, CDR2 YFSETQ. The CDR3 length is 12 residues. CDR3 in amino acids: CASRTAYNEQFF. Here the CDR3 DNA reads TGCGCCAGCAGGACAGCCTACAATGAGCAGTTCTTC.

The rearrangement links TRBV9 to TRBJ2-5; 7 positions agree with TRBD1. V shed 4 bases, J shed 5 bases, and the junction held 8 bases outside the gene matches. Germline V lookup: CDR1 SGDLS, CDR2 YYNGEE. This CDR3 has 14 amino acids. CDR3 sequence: CASSQGGAGETQYF. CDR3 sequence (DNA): TGTGCCAGCAGCCAAGGGGGCGCAGGGGAGACCCAGTACTTC.

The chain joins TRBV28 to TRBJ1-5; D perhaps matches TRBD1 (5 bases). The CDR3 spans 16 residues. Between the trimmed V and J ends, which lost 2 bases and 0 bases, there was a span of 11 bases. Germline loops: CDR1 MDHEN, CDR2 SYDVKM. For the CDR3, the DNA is TGTGCCAGCAGTTTAGGGGCCGCTTATAGCAATCAGCCCCAGCATTTT. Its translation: CASSLGAAYSNQPQHF.

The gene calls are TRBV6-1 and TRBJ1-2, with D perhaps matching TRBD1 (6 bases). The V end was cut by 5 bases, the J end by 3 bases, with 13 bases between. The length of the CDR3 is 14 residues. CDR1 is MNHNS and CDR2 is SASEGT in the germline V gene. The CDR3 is CASSPKQGDYGYTF. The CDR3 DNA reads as TGTGCCAGCAGTCCTAAACAGGGCGACTATGGCTACACCTTC.

The CDR3: CASSPSGTASYEQYF. The CDR3 DNA sequence: TGTGCCAGCAGCCCCTCCGGGACAGCCTCCTACGAGCAGTACTTC. The chain has TRBV2 and TRBJ2-7; 7 bases line up with TRBD1. The junction had 8 bases not matched to a gene; V was cut back by 6 bases and J by 0 bases. CDR3 length: 15 amino acids. The V gene's germline CDR1 is SNHLY and CDR2 FYNNEI.

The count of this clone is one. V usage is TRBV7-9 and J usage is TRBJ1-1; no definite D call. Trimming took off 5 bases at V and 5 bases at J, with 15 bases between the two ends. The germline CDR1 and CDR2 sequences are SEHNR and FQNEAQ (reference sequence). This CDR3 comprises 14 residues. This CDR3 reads CASSPPGGDTEAFF. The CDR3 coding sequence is TGTGCCAGCAGCCCCCCCGGCGGGGATACTGAAGCTTTCTTT.

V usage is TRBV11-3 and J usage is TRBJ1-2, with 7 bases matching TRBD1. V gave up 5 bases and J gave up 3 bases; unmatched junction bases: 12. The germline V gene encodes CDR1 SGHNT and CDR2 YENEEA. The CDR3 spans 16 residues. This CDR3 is CASSPETGLMDYGYTF. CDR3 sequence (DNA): TGTGCCAGCAGCCCCGAGACAGGGTTGATGGACTATGGCTACACCTTC. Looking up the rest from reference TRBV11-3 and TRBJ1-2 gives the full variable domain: EAGVVQSPRYKIIEKKQPVAFWCNPISGHNTLYWYLQNLGQGPELLIRYENEEAVDDSQLPKDRFSAERLKGVDSTLKIQPAELGDSAVYLCASSPETGLMDYGYTFGSGTRLTVV.

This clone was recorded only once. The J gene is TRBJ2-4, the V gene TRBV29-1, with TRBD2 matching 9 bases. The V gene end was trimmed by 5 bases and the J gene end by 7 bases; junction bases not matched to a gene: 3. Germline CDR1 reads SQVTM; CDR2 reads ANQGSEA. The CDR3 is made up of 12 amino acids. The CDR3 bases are TGCAGCGTTTCTAGCGGGACCAACATTCAGTACTTC. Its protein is CSVSSGTNIQYF. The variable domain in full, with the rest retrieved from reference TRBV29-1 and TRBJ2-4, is SAVISQKPSRDICQRGTSLTIQCQVDSQVTMMFWYRQQPGQSLTLIATANQGSEATYESGFVIDKFPISRPNLTFSTLTVSNMSPEDSSIYLCSVSSGTNIQYFGAGTRLSVL.

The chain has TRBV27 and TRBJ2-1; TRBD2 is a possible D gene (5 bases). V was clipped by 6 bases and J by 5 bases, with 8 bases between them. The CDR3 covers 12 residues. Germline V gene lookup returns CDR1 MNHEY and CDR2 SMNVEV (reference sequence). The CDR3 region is CASRGSDNEQFF. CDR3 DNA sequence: TGTGCCAGCAGGGGTAGCGACAATGAGCAGTTCTTC.